This paragraph covers one T cell receptor beta chain sequence. The CDR3 is 13 amino acids. V was trimmed by 10 bases and J by 2 bases, leaving 14 bases between them. The data were taken from a study of blood T cell repertoires in COVID-19. The overall study: Acute and convalescent COVID-19 specimens originated in the United States, Italy and Spain. In each case, the material was cDNA or gDNA derived from T cells, B-cell-depleted T cells, or PBMCs.

How the authors handled the data: Amplifying reference gene primers gave estimates of nucleated cell counts. Some clones are missing from TCRdb's copy, which holds only in-frame ones; the method was immunoSEQ multiplex PCR. Clone size and the V and J calls come from that table; the DNA yielded D and trimming. Here the sample spans 250,000 or so clones, about 90% being singletons. Material for sequencing was peripheral blood. This clonotype originated in a man in his fifties or sixties with acute or convalescent COVID-19. The chain links TRBV12-3 or TRBV12-4 to TRBJ2-5; D is perhaps TRBD2 (6 bases). The DNA for the CDR3 is TGTGCCATCTCAAACGGGGGACAAGAGACCCAGTACTTC. Its translation is CAISNGGQETQYF.